This passage covers 26 T cell receptor beta chains from one sample sequenced in a study of regulatory T cells in long-lasting Graves disease. iRepertoire HTBI primers and Arm-PCR of CDR3 regions built TCR beta libraries. MiXCR, run by TCRdb on the multiplex PCR reads, gives a single entry per CDR3 protein. The sample has under 700,000 distinct CDR3 sequences, about 16% seen once. Documented time point: newly diagnosed GD, antithyroid drugs for less than 3 months. After RNA was extracted from PBMCs, the TCR library was made from it. The same data also went into a second study, on T cells in Graves' hyperthyroidism and ophthalmopathy.

Specimen: peripheral blood mononuclear cells (PBMCs), collected at new diagnosis, from a patient treated with antithyroid drugs. The receptors stem from a woman aged 35-65 years with Graves disease.

This clonotype came up many times. The chain employs TRBV6-1 and TRBJ1-5, with TRBD1 as a possible D gene (6 bases). V lost 7 bases to trimming and J lost 2 bases, with 12 bases between them. Germline lookup yields CDR1 MNHNS and CDR2 SASEGT. The CDR3 is made up of 14 amino acids. The CDR3 bases are TGTGCCAGCATAGGGGGGGATGGCAATCAGCCCCAGCATTTT. Translation gives CASIGGDGNQPQHF.

This clonotype was observed at least ten times. The CDR3 DNA is TGTGCCAGCAGCTTTCTAGCGGGGGGCTCCTACAATGAGCAGTTCTTC. Translated, it gives CASSFLAGGSYNEQFF. J is TRBJ2-1 and V is TRBV12-3 or TRBV12-4; TRBD2 matches 11 bases. The CDR3 spans 16 residues. V trimming: 6 bases; J trimming: 0 bases; junction bases outside the gene matches: 4.

This clonotype was counted between two and nine times. The V call is TRBV7-6, the J call TRBJ1-3; 11 bases are shared with TRBD1. CDR3 length: 17 residues. Looked up from germline, CDR1 is SGHVS and CDR2 is FNYEAQ. V lost 1 base, J lost 1 base, and 3 bases stayed unmatched. The CDR3 DNA reads as TGTGCCAGCAGCTTAGACCGGGACAGGGGGTCTGGAAACACCATATATTTT. Translation: CASSLDRDRGSGNTIYF.

This clonotype was seen at least ten times. The chain has TRBV6-1 and TRBJ1-2; D is undetermined. From germline, CDR1 is MNHNS and CDR2 SASEGT. This CDR3 comprises 13 residues. V lost 10 bases and J 4 bases, leaving 16 bases between the germline ends. This CDR3 reads CAISRLGSYGYTF. CDR3 nucleotides: TGTGCCATTAGCAGACTAGGATCCTATGGCTACACCTTC.

This clonotype was picked up many times. The V and J genes are TRBV2 and TRBJ2-2; 9 nucleotides align to TRBD1. The germline CDR1 and CDR2 sequences are SNHLY and FYNNEI. The CDR3 loop spans 15 amino acids. The V gene end was trimmed by 3 bases and the J gene end by 3 bases; junction bases not matched to a gene: 2. Here the CDR3 DNA reads TGTGCCAGCAGTGAGGGACAGGGCCACACCGGGGAGCTGTTTTTT. As protein: CASSEGQGHTGELFF.

V and J are TRBV20-1 and TRBJ2-7; D is possibly TRBD1 (5 bases). Germline values: CDR1 DFQATT, CDR2 SNEGSKA (reference sequence). CDR3 length: 14 residues. Trimming pared 2 bases from V and 2 bases from J, leaving 13 bases between. The CDR3: CSARSPDTAYEQYF. The CDR3 DNA follows: TGCAGTGCTAGATCGCCGGACACAGCCTACGAGCAGTACTTC.

This clonotype was counted ten times or more. The genes are TRBV30 and TRBJ1-3; D gene uncertain. Trimming cost V 5 bases and J 1 base, with 9 bases left between them. The germline gives CDR1 GTSNPN, CDR2 SVGIG (reference sequence). The CDR3 consists of 13 residues. CDR3 sequence: CAWASASGNTIYF. The CDR3 DNA follows: TGTGCCTGGGCGTCAGCTTCTGGAAACACCATATATTTT.

This clonotype turned up a few times. The J gene is TRBJ1-2, the V gene TRBV15; 7 bases line up with TRBD1. CDR3 length: 15 residues. Trimming removed 0 bases from V and 4 bases from J; junction bases left unmatched: 5. The germline V gene encodes CDR1 LNHNV and CDR2 YYDKDF (reference sequence). CDR3 region: CATSREETGSYGYTF. CDR3 nucleotide sequence: TGTGCCACCAGCAGAGAGGAGACAGGGAGCTATGGCTACACCTTC.

This clonotype was found many times. This chain uses TRBV30 with TRBJ2-5; D perhaps matches TRBD2 (6 bases). CDR1 GTSNPN and CDR2 SVGIG come from the germline V gene (reference sequence). V lost 2 bases and J 2 bases, leaving 15 bases between the germline ends. This CDR3 contains 15 residues. This CDR3 is CAWSLGLTFQETQYF. DNA of the CDR3: TGTGCCTGGAGTTTGGGACTGACGTTTCAAGAGACCCAGTACTTC.

This clonotype has at least ten counts. The chain recombines TRBV20-1 with TRBJ2-3; D is unresolved. Trimming took 6 bases from V and 3 from J, leaving 4 bases between them. This CDR3 contains 10 residues. Germline V gene data show CDR1 as DFQATT and CDR2 as SNEGSKA (reference sequence). The chain's CDR3 is CSARTDTQYF. The DNA of the CDR3 is TGCAGTGCCCGGACAGATACGCAGTATTTT.

A word on this clonotype: A much larger clonotype is one base distant, so this may be a read error. V is TRBV25-1 and J is TRBJ1-1, with 7 bases fitting TRBD1. CDR1 is MGHDK and CDR2 is SYGVNS in the germline V gene. The CDR3 runs 17 residues. The CDR3 reads CASSEFRGGGGKTEALF. The CDR3 DNA is TGTGCCAGCAGTGAATTCAGGGGAGGGGGCGGGAAGACTGAAGCTCTCTTT.

V is TRBV10-3 and J is TRBJ2-6; 10 bases align to TRBD1. J was trimmed by 1 base and V by 3 bases; bases with no gene match: 6. CDR3 length: 18 amino acids. The germline V gene has CDR1 ENHRY and CDR2 SYGVKD. In DNA, the CDR3 is TGTGCCATCAGTGAACGACAGGGGGCTAGGTCTGGGGCCAACGTCCTGACTTTC. Translated: CAISERQGARSGANVLTF.

In this sample, this clonotype turned up many times. The J gene is TRBJ1-4, the V gene TRBV30; TRBD1 is a possible D gene (5 bases). The germline V gene encodes CDR1 GTSNPN and CDR2 SVGIG (reference sequence). This CDR3 is built from 15 residues. V dropped 4 bases and J dropped 0 bases, with 12 bases sitting between them. This CDR3 reads CAWNLRGTTNEKLFF. CDR3 sequence (DNA): TGTGCCTGGAATTTGAGGGGAACAACTAATGAAAAACTGTTTTTT.

This clonotype was recorded only once. The J gene is TRBJ1-5, the V gene TRBV27; D is ambiguous. The germline V and J ends were trimmed by 5 bases and 0 bases, with 11 bases remaining between them. There are 15 residues in the CDR3. Germline V gives CDR1 MNHEY, CDR2 SMNVEV (reference sequence). The CDR3 region is CASSPRVNSNQPQHF. In DNA, the CDR3 is TGTGCCAGCAGTCCCAGAGTTAATAGCAATCAGCCCCAGCATTTT.

This clonotype was seen ten or more times. J is TRBJ1-1 and V is TRBV27, with 7 bases that match TRBD1. CDR3 length: 19 residues. CDR1 and CDR2 from the germline V gene are MNHEY and SMNVEV (reference sequence). Losses at the gene ends were 6 bases for V and 0 bases for J; bases not matched to a gene: 19. CDR3 sequence reads: CASRLGGGGQVGLNTEAFF. The CDR3 bases are TGTGCCAGCAGACTGGGGGGAGGCGGACAGGTGGGGTTGAACACTGAAGCTTTCTTT.

This clonotype showed up many times. V and J are TRBV20-1 and TRBJ2-7, with D unclear. This CDR3 is 17 amino acids long. Germline CDR1 and CDR2: DFQATT and SNEGSKA (reference sequence). Trimming took 6 bases from V and 6 from J, leaving 30 bases between them. The CDR3 nucleotides read TGCAGTGCCCCTCGATGGACCCTTGACGGCTACGTAGTCGAGCAGTACTTC. This gives the protein CSAPRWTLDGYVVEQYF.

There are many counts of this clonotype. The gene calls are TRBV18 and TRBJ2-1; 9 bases agree with TRBD1. There are 14 residues in the CDR3. Trimming cost V 4 bases and J 5 bases; bases outside gene matches: 3. Germline lookup yields CDR1 KGHSH and CDR2 LQKENI. CDR3 sequence reads: CASSRDRDDNEQFF. The CDR3 DNA is TGTGCCAGCTCACGGGACAGGGATGACAATGAGCAGTTCTTC.

This clonotype was counted ten times or more. The J gene is TRBJ1-6, the V gene TRBV7-3; TRBD1 agrees at 7 bases. CDR3 length: 13 residues. The V gene end was trimmed by 4 bases and the J gene end by 10 bases; junction bases not matched to a gene: 4. CDR1 is SGHTA and CDR2 is FQGTGA in the germline V gene. CDR3 DNA sequence: TGTGCCAGCAGCTCAGACAGGGACTCACCCCTCCACTTT. Encoded protein: CASSSDRDSPLHF.

The table lists this clonotype with many counts. The chain combines TRBV9 with TRBJ1-2; D remains unclear. V dropped 0 bases and J dropped 0 bases, with 9 bases sitting between them. This CDR3 is built from 15 residues. Per the germline V gene, CDR1 is SGDLS and CDR2 is YYNGEE. This CDR3 is CASSVGGETNYGYTF. CDR3 in DNA: TGTGCCAGCAGCGTAGGTGGGGAGACTAACTATGGCTACACCTTC.

This clonotype was seen many times. The J gene is TRBJ2-7, the V gene TRBV20-1; 8 bases agree with TRBD1. The CDR3 spans 12 residues. Germline V gene sequence: CDR1 DFQATT, CDR2 SNEGSKA (reference sequence). J gave up 5 bases and V 4 bases, and 4 bases lay outside the gene matches. The CDR3 DNA is TGCAGTGCTAAGGACAGGGACAACGAGCAGTACTTC. Its translation: CSAKDRDNEQYF.

This clonotype has at least ten counts. The chain carries TRBV5-1 and TRBJ1-1, with no clear D. The CDR3 extends over 12 amino acids. Trimming pared 4 bases from V and 5 bases from J, leaving 9 bases between. CDR1 and CDR2 from the germline V gene are SGHRS and YFSETQ. This CDR3 reads CASSTQETEAFF. CDR3 DNA sequence: TGCGCCAGCAGCACACAAGAAACTGAAGCTTTCTTT.

Comment on this clonotype: Since a much larger clone is just one base distant, this may be a read error. The chain is built from TRBV5-1 and TRBJ2-7; 10 positions agree with TRBD2. The germline V gene encodes CDR1 SGHRS and CDR2 YFSETQ. This CDR3 is built from 15 residues. The CDR3 reads CACSPLAGETYEQYF. In DNA, the CDR3 is TGCGCCTGCAGTCCTCTAGCGGGGGAGACCTACGAGCAGTACTTC.

Details on this clonotype: Germline and junction disagree at one end, which may indicate a read error. The chain employs TRBV4-1 and TRBJ2-5; either TRBD1 or TRBD2 may fit D (6 bases each). This CDR3 comprises 14 residues. CDR1 and CDR2 from the germline V gene are MGHRA and YSYEKL. The CDR3 DNA reads TGCGCCAGCAGTCAAGGGGGAGGAGAAGAGACCCAGTACTTC. Translated, it gives CASSQGGGEETQYF.

The CDR3 nucleotides read TGTGCCAGCGCCCCGGCGGCAGCCAATGAGCAGTTCTTC. It encodes CASAPAAANEQFF. This chain joins TRBV7-3 and TRBJ2-1; D is unclear. This CDR3 has 13 amino acids. Trimming pared 8 bases from V and 6 bases from J, leaving 14 bases between. The germline CDR1 and CDR2 sequences are SGHTA and FQGTGA. The full variable domain, rest sourced from reference TRBV7-3 and TRBJ2-1, is GAGVSQTPSNKVTEKGKYVELRCDPISGHTALYWYRQSLGQGPEFLIYFQGTGAADDSGLPNDRFFAVRPEGSVSTLKIQRTERGDSAVYLCASAPAAANEQFFGPGTRLTVL.

This clonotype was recorded many times. CDR3 region: CASSIGRGPNYGYTF. CDR3 bases: TGTGCCAGTAGTATCGGTCGGGGGCCGAACTATGGCTACACCTTC. The chain has TRBV19 and TRBJ1-2; possibly TRBD1 for D (6 bases). Between the trimmed V and J ends, which lost 3 bases and 2 bases, there was a span of 13 bases. The CDR3 length is 15 residues. Germline CDR1 and CDR2: LNHDA and SQIVND (reference sequence). The full variable domain, with the rest looked up from reference TRBV19 and TRBJ1-2, is DGGITQSPKYLFRKEGQNVTLSCEQNLNHDAMYWYRQDPGQGLRLIYYSQIVNDFQKGDIAEGYSVSREKKESFPLTVTSAQKNPTAFYLCASSIGRGPNYGYTFGSGTRLTVV.

The rearrangement uses TRBV6-5 and TRBJ2-2; TRBD1 is a possible D gene (5 bases). The CDR3 length is 15 residues. Trimming removed 8 bases at V and 2 bases at J, with 15 bases between. Per germline, CDR1 MNHEY and CDR2 SVGAGI. The CDR3 DNA reads as TGTGCCAGCGGTTGGGGCTCAACAAACACCGGGGAGCTGTTTTTT. It is translated as CASGWGSTNTGELFF.